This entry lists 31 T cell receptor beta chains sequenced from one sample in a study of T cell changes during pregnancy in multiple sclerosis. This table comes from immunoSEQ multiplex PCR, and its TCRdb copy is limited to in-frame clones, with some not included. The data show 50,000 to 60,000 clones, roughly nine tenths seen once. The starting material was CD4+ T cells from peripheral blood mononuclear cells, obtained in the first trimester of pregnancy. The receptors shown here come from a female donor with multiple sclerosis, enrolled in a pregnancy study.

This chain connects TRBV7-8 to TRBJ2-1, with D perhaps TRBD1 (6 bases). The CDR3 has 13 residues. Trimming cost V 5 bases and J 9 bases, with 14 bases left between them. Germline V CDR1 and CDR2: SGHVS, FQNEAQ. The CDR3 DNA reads TGTGCCAGCAGCCCCCTAAAAGGGGGTGAGCAGTTCTTC. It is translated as CASSPLKGGEQFF.

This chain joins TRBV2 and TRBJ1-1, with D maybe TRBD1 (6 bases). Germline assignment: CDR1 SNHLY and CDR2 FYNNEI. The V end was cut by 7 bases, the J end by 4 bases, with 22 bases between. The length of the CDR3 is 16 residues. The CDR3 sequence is CASMWREPGAGTEAFF. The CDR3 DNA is TGTGCCAGCATGTGGCGGGAGCCAGGGGCCGGCACTGAAGCTTTCTTT.

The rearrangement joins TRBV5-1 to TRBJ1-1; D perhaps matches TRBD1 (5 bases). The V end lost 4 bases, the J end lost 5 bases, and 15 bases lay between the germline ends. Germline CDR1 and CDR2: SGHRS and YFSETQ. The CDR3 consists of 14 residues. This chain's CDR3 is CASSPERGGTEAFF. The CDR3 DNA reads TGCGCCAGCAGCCCCGAGAGGGGAGGGACTGAAGCTTTCTTT.

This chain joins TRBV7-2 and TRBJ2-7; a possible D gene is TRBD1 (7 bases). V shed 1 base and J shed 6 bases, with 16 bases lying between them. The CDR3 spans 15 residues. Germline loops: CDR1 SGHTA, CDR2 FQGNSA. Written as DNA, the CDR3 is TGTGCCAGCAGCTTAGGGGGGGAGAGGGGGCGCGAGCAGTACTTC. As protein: CASSLGGERGREQYF.

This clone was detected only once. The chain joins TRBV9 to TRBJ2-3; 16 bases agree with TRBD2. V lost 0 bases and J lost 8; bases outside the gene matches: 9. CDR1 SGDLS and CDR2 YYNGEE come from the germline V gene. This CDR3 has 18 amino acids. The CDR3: CASSVEGTSGGALGTQYF. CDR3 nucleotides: TGTGCCAGCAGCGTAGAGGGGACTAGCGGGGGGGCCTTGGGTACGCAGTATTTT.

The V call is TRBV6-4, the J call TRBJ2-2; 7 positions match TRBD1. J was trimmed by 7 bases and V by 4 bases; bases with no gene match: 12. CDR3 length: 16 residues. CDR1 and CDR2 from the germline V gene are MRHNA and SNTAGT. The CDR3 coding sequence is TGTGCCAGCAGTGCCGACAGGGCACCCGTTGTCGGGGAGCTGTTTTTT. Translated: CASSADRAPVVGELFF.

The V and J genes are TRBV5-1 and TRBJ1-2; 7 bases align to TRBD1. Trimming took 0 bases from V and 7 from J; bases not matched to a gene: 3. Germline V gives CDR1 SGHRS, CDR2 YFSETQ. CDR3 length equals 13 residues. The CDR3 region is CASSLGQGAGYTF. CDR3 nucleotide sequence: TGCGCCAGCAGCTTGGGACAGGGCGCTGGCTACACCTTC.

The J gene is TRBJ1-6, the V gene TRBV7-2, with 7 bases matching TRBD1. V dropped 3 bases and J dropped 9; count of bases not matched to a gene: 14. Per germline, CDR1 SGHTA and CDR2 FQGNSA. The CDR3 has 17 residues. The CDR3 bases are TGTGCCAGCAGCTTTGGACAGGCCGACCCTGGGGTTTCACCCCTCCACTTT. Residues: CASSFGQADPGVSPLHF.

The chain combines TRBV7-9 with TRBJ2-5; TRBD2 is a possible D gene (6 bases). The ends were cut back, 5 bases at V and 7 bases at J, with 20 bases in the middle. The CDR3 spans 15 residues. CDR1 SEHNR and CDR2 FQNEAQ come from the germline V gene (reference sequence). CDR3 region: CASSPPEGTRGTQYF. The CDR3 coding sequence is TGTGCCAGCAGCCCGCCGGAGGGTACTCGGGGGACCCAGTACTTC.

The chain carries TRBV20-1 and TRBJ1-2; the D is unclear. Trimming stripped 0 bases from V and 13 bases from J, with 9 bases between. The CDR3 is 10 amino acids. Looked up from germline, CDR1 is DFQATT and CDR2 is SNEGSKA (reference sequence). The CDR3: CSARDHKRTF. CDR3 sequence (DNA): TGCAGTGCTAGAGATCATAAGCGCACCTTC.

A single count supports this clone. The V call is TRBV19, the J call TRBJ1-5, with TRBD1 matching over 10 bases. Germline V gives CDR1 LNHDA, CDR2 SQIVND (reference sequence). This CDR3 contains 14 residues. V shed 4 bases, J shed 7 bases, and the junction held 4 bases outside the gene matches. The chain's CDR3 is CASSRRTGGQPQHF. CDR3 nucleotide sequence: TGTGCCAGTAGTAGGAGGACAGGGGGGCAGCCCCAGCATTTT.

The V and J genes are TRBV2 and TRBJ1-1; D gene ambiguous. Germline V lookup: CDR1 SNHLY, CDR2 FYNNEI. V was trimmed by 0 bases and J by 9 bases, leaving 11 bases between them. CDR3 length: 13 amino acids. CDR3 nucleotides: TGTGCCAGCAGTGAAGCGCTTAGAGGGCAAGCTTTCTTT. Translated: CASSEALRGQAFF.

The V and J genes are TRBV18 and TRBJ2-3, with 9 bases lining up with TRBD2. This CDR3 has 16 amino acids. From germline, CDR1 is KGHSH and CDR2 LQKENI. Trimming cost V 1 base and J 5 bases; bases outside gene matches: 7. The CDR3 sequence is CASSPLAGGHQDTQYF. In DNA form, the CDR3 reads TGTGCCAGCTCACCACTCGCGGGGGGGCATCAAGATACGCAGTATTTT.

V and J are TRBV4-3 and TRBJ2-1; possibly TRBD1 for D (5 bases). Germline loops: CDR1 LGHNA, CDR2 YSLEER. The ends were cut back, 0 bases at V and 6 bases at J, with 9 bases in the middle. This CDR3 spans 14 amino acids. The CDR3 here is CASSQDLGANEQFF. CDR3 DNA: TGCGCCAGCAGCCAAGACTTAGGGGCCAATGAGCAGTTCTTC.

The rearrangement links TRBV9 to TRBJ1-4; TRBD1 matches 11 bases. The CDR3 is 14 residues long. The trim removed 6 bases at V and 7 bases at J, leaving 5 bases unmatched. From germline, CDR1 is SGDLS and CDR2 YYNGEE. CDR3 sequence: CASKTGTGGEKLFF. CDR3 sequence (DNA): TGTGCCAGCAAAACCGGGACAGGGGGTGAAAAACTGTTTTTT.

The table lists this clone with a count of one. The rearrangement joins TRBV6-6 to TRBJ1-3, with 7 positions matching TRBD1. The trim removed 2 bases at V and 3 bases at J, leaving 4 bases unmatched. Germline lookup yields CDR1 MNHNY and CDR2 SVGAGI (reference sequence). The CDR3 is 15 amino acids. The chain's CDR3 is CASSYTDRFGNTIYF. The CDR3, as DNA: TGTGCCAGCAGTTACACGGACAGGTTTGGAAACACCATATATTTT.

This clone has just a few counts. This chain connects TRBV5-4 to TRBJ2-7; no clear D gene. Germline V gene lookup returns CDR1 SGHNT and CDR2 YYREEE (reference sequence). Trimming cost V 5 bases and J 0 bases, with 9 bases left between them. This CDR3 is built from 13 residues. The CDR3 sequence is CASSRVSSYEQYF. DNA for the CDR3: TGTGCCAGCAGTCGGGTGAGCTCCTACGAGCAGTACTTC.

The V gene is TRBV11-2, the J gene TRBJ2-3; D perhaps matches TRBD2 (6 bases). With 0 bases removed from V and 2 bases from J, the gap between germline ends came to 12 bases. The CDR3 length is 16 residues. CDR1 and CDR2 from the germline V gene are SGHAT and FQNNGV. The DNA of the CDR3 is TGTGCCAGCAGCTTAGAGGGACTCGAGACCACAGATACGCAGTATTTT. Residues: CASSLEGLETTDTQYF.

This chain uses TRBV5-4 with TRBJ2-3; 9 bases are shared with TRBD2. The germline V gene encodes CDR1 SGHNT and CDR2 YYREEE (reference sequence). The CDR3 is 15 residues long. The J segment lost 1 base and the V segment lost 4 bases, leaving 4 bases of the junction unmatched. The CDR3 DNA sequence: TGTGCCAGCAGCCTCCGGACTAGCGGCACAGATACGCAGTATTTT. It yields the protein CASSLRTSGTDTQYF. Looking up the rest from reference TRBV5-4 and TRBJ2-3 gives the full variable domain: ETGVTQSPTHLIKTRGQQVTLRCSSQSGHNTVSWYQQALGQGPQFIFQYYREEENGRGNFPPRFSGLQFPNYSSELNVNALELDDSALYLCASSLRTSGTDTQYFGPGTRLTVL.

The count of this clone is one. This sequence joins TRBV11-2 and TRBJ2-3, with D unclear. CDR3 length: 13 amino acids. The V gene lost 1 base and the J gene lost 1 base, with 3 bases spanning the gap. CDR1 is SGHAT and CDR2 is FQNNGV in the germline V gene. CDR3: CASSLGGTDTQYF. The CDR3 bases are TGTGCCAGCAGCTTAGGCGGCACAGATACGCAGTATTTT.

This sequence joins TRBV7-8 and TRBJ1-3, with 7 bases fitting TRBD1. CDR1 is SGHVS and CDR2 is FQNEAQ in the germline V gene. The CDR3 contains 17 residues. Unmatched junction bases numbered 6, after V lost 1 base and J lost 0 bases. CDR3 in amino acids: CASSLVGQINSGNTIYF. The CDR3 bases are TGTGCCAGCAGCTTAGTGGGACAGATAAACTCTGGAAACACCATATATTTT.

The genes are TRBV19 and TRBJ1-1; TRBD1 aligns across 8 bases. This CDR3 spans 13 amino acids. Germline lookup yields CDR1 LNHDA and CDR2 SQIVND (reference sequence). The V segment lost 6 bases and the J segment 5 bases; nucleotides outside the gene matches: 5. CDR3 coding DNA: TGTGCCAGTAGCCAGACAGGGGTTACTGAAGCTTTCTTT. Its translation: CASSQTGVTEAFF. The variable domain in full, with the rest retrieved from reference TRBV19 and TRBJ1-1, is DGGITQSPKYLFRKEGQNVTLSCEQNLNHDAMYWYRQDPGQGLRLIYYSQIVNDFQKGDIAEGYSVSREKKESFPLTVTSAQKNPTAFYLCASSQTGVTEAFFGQGTRLTVV.

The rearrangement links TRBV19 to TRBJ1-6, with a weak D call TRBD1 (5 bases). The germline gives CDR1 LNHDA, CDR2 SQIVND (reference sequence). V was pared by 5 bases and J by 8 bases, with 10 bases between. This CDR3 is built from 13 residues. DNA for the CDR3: TGTGCCAGTAGTGTACAGGTATATTCACCCCTCCACTTT. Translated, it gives CASSVQVYSPLHF.

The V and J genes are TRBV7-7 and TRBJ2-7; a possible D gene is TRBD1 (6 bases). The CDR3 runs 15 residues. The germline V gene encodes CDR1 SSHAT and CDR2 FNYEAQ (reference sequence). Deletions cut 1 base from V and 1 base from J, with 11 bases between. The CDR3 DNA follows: TGTGCCAGCAGCTTAGGGCGGCAGGGGTCCTACGAGCAGTACTTC. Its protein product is CASSLGRQGSYEQYF.

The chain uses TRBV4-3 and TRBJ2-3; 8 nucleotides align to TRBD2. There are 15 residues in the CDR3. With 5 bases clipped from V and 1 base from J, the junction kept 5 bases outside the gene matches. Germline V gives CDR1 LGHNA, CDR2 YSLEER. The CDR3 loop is CASSRGAGGTDTQYF. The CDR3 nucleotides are TGCGCCAGCAGCAGAGGAGCGGGGGGCACAGATACGCAGTATTTT.

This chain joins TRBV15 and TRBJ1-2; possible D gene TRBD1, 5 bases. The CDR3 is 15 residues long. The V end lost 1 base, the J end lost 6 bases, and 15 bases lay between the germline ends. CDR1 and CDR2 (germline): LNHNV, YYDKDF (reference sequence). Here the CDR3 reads CATSRVGSAGDGYTF. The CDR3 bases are TGTGCCACCAGCAGAGTCGGCTCGGCGGGGGATGGCTACACCTTC.

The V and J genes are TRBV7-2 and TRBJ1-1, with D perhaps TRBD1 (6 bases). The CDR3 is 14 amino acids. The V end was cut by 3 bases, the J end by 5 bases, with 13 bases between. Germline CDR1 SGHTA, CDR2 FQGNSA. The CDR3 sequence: CASSFQSRGTEAFF. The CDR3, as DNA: TGTGCCAGCAGCTTCCAAAGTAGGGGGACTGAAGCTTTCTTT.

The CDR3 coding sequence is TGTGCCAGCAGCTACGACAGGCGTGGGGCCAACGTCCTGACTTTC. Translating gives CASSYDRRGANVLTF. This chain uses TRBV7-8 with TRBJ2-6, with D possibly matching TRBD1 (6 bases). V was cut by 4 bases and J by 3 bases, with 10 bases left in between. CDR1 and CDR2 from the germline V gene are SGHVS and FQNEAQ. The CDR3 sequence is 15 residues long.

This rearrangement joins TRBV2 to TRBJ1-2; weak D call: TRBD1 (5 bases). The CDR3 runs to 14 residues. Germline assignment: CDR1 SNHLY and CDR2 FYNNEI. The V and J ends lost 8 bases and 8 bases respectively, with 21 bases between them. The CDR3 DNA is TGTGCCAGCGTCTCTTTTCCGGCGGGGGAAGGCTACACCTTC. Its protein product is CASVSFPAGEGYTF.

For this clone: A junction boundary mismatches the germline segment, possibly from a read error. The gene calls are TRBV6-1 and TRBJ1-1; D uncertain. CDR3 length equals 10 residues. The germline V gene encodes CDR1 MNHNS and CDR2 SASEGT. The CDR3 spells CASSVLTSDF. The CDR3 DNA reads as TGTGCCAGCAGTGTTTTGACATCCGATTTT.

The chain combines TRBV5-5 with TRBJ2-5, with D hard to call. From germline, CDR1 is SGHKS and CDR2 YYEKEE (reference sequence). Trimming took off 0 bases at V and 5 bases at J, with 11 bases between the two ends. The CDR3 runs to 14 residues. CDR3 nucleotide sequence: TGTGCCAGCAGCTTGGTACCCGGGTACGAGACCCAGTACTTC. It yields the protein CASSLVPGYETQYF.